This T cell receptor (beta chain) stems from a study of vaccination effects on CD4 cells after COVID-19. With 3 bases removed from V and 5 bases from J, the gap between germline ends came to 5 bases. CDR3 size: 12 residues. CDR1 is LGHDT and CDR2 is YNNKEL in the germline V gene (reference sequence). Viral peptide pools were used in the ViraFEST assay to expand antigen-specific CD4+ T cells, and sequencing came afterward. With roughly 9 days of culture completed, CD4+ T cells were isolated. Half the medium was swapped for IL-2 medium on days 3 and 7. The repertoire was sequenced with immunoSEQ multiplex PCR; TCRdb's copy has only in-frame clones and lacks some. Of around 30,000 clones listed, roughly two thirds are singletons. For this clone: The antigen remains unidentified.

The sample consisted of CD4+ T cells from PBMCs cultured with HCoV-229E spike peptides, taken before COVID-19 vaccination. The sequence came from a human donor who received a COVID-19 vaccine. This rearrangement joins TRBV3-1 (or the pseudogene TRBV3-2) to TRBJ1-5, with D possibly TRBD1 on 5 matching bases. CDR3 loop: CASSQGDQPQHF. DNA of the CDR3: TGTGCCAGCAGCCAGGGGGATCAGCCCCAGCATTTT.